This TCR beta chain is from a study of cytomegalovirus exposure and HLA in healthy donors. Whole-study findings and limits: The likely origin of a cluster of highly shared sequence variants was a sequencing artifact.

It was with 60 Vbeta and 13 Jbeta primers that the PCR ran. Assay used: immunoSEQ multiplex PCR; TCRdb lists only in-frame clones, some missing. The repertoire includes tens of thousands of clones, 79% of them detected once, and 2.5% sits in the top ten. The CDR3 runs 15 residues. Germline V gene sequence: CDR1 LGHNA, CDR2 YNFKEQ. The V end was cut by 0 bases, the J end by 1 base, with 8 bases between. Notes on this clone: The target antigen is unknown. The sample holds other DNA sequences that translate to the same CDR3.

The chain recombines TRBV4-2 with TRBJ2-3; tentatively, D is TRBD2 (6 bases). The sequencing input was PBMCs. The clonotype comes from a young man in good health and CMV-seronegative. The CDR3 region has the DNA TGTGCCAGCAGCCAAGAAGGCGGGGGCACAGATACGCAGTATTTT. It is translated as CASSQEGGGTDTQYF.